These 18 T cell receptor beta chains were sequenced from one sample in a study of PD-1 blockade in classical Hodgkin lymphoma. Only in-frame clones appear in the TCRdb table, and some are missing; sequencing was by immunoSEQ multiplex PCR. The sample carries 20,000 to 30,000 clones, approximately 80% recorded once. The patients all showed relapse after autologous stem cell transplantation, while their brentuximab vedotin exposure varied. This material consisted of peripheral blood mononuclear cells (PBMCs), taken before the second cycle of nivolumab. These receptors were collected from a human donor with classical Hodgkin lymphoma.

The chain carries TRBV15 and TRBJ1-2, with 12 nucleotides matching TRBD1. Germline lookup yields CDR1 LNHNV and CDR2 YYDKDF (reference sequence). V shed 7 bases, J shed 4 bases, and the junction held 13 bases outside the gene matches. The CDR3 has 17 amino acids. CDR3 bases: TGTGCCACCAACGGGGGACAGGGGGCTATCGATTCCTATGGCTACACCTTC. Protein: CATNGGQGAIDSYGYTF.

The chain couples TRBV28 to TRBJ1-1; D not certain. Trimming shortened V by 11 bases and J by 4 bases, and 11 bases separated the two germline ends. CDR1 and CDR2 from the germline V gene are MDHEN and SYDVKM. This CDR3 spans 11 amino acids. CDR3 sequence reads: CAVQHATEAFF. CDR3 bases: TGTGCCGTCCAACATGCCACTGAAGCTTTCTTT.

The rearrangement joins TRBV7-9 to TRBJ2-4; possibly TRBD2 for D (5 bases). Germline V gene data show CDR1 as SEHNR and CDR2 as FQNEAQ (reference sequence). This CDR3 spans 15 amino acids. Trimming stripped 4 bases from V and 4 bases from J, with 14 bases between. As DNA, the CDR3 is TGTGCCAGCAGCTCATACGACGGGGAAAAAAACATTCAGTACTTC. Encoded protein: CASSSYDGEKNIQYF.

In its sample, this clone was seen once. The genes are TRBV9 and TRBJ2-3; 7 bases are a match to TRBD1. There are 15 residues in the CDR3. With 4 bases clipped from V and 0 bases from J, the junction kept 5 bases outside the gene matches. Germline CDR1 SGDLS, CDR2 YYNGEE. In DNA form, the CDR3 reads TGTGCCAGCAGCCTCAGGGGGAGTAGCACAGATACGCAGTATTTT. Translation gives CASSLRGSSTDTQYF.

Comment on this clone: Different DNA sequences within this sample yield the same CDR3. The genes are TRBV9 and TRBJ2-3; no clear D. This CDR3 spans 14 amino acids. CDR1 SGDLS and CDR2 YYNGEE come from the germline V gene. The V end lost 0 bases, the J end lost 0 bases, and 5 bases lay between the germline ends. The CDR3 sequence is CASSVGGSTDTQYF. The CDR3 bases are TGTGCCAGCAGCGTAGGAGGAAGCACAGATACGCAGTATTTT.

J is TRBJ1-1 and V is TRBV11-2, with unresolved D. Germline V lookup: CDR1 SGHAT, CDR2 FQNNGV. This CDR3 has 12 amino acids. Trimming removed 2 bases from V and 6 bases from J, with 7 bases in between. CDR3: CASSLSGAEAFF. CDR3 nucleotide sequence: TGTGCCAGCAGCTTATCTGGAGCTGAAGCTTTCTTT. Complete variable domain (other parts from reference TRBV11-2 and TRBJ1-1): EAGVAQSPRYKIIEKRQSVAFWCNPISGHATLYWYQQILGQGPKLLIQFQNNGVVDDSQLPKDRFSAERLKGVDSTLKIQPAKLEDSAVYLCASSLSGAEAFFGQGTRLTVV.

The rearrangement joins TRBV6-5 to TRBJ2-7; D call uncertain. The ends were cut back, 4 bases at V and 6 bases at J, with 13 bases in the middle. CDR1 is MNHEY and CDR2 is SVGAGI in the germline V gene. CDR3 length: 13 residues. CDR3 in DNA: TGTGCCAGCAGTTTGTCTACCGGTAGCGAGCAGTACTTC. Its protein is CASSLSTGSEQYF.

This chain links TRBV2 with TRBJ1-2, with TRBD1 matching 7 bases. V lost 7 bases and J lost 3; bases outside the gene matches: 5. CDR3 size: 13 residues. Germline CDR1 and CDR2: SNHLY and FYNNEI. DNA for the CDR3: TGTGCCAGCAACCTACAGGGGTACTATGGCTACACCTTC. Protein: CASNLQGYYGYTF.

This clone was seen a few times. This chain joins TRBV25-1 and TRBJ2-1, with D perhaps TRBD2 (6 bases). Germline loops: CDR1 MGHDK, CDR2 SYGVNS. The V gene lost 10 bases and the J gene lost 10 bases, with 26 bases spanning the gap. The CDR3 runs to 15 residues. The DNA of the CDR3 is TGTGCCACCCGGGGTCGGGACTGGGCCCTTCTAGAGCAGTTCTTC. Amino acids: CATRGRDWALLEQFF. The full variable domain, its missing parts supplied by reference TRBV25-1 and TRBJ2-1, is EADIYQTPRYLVIGTGKKITLECSQTMGHDKMYWYQQDPGMELHLIHYSYGVNSTEKGDLSSESTVSRIRTEHFPLTLESARPSHTSQYLCATRGRDWALLEQFFGPGTRLTVL.

Turning to this clone: Other DNA sequences within the sample encode an identical CDR3. The V and J genes are TRBV5-1 and TRBJ2-3; D gene ambiguous. The CDR3 has 12 amino acids. Germline loops: CDR1 SGHRS, CDR2 YFSETQ. V was shortened by 4 bases and J by 0 bases, with 3 bases between the two germline ends. The DNA for the CDR3 is TGCGCCAGCAGCCTAAGCACAGATACGCAGTATTTT. Translated: CASSLSTDTQYF.

In its sample, this clone was seen once. The chain has TRBV18 and TRBJ2-7, with D perhaps TRBD2 (5 bases). There are 12 residues in the CDR3. Deletions cut 6 bases from V and 4 bases from J, with 10 bases between. Germline loops: CDR1 KGHSH, CDR2 LQKENI. CDR3 in DNA: TGTGCCAGCTCCCCTAGCATGTACGAGCAGTACTTC. Its protein is CASSPSMYEQYF.

J is TRBJ2-2 and V is TRBV10-3, with D tentatively TRBD2 (6 bases). V was shortened by 10 bases and J by 3 bases, with 24 bases between the two germline ends. Germline-derived CDR1 and CDR2 are ENHRY and SYGVKD. The CDR3 has 17 residues. The DNA for the CDR3 is TGTGCCACAAAGGGTCTAGCGATGGTAGTGGACACCGGGGAGCTGTTTTTT. Its protein product is CATKGLAMVVDTGELFF.

This chain links TRBV5-6 with TRBJ1-2; D is undetermined. Trimming stripped 0 bases from V and 5 bases from J, with 14 bases between. The V gene's germline CDR1 is SGHDT and CDR2 YYEEEE. The CDR3 runs to 15 residues. The CDR3 spells CASSLADWVLYGYTF. CDR3 DNA: TGTGCCAGCAGCTTGGCGGATTGGGTTCTTTATGGCTACACCTTC. Using reference TRBV5-6 and TRBJ1-2 for the parts outside the CDR3, the full variable domain is DAGVTQSPTHLIKTRGQQVTLRCSPKSGHDTVSWYQQALGQGPQFIFQYYEEEERQRGNFPDRFSGHQFPNYSSELNVNALLLGDSALYLCASSLADWVLYGYTFGSGTRLTVV.

The chain joins TRBV6-4 to TRBJ2-5; 11 bases align to TRBD2. The germline CDR1 and CDR2 sequences are MRHNA and SNTAGT. J was trimmed by 5 bases and V by 8 bases; bases with no gene match: 4. The CDR3 consists of 13 residues. Written as DNA, the CDR3 is TGTGCCAGCTCCGGGACTAGCGGTGAGACCCAGTACTTC. It yields the protein CASSGTSGETQYF.

The chain uses TRBV29-1 and TRBJ1-2; 12 bases are a match to TRBD1. Germline CDR1 and CDR2: SQVTM and ANQGSEA. The CDR3 loop spans 16 amino acids. V lost 4 bases to trimming and J lost 7 bases; unmatched junction nucleotides: 13. Here the CDR3 DNA reads TGCAGCGTTGTGATCCCCCCGGGACAGGGGGCTGGTGGCTACACCTTC. Translating it yields CSVVIPPGQGAGGYTF.

This rearrangement joins TRBV14 to TRBJ2-3; the D is unclear. V was pared by 1 base and J by 0 bases, with 11 bases between. The germline gives CDR1 SGHDN, CDR2 FVKESK. CDR3 size: 16 residues. As DNA, the CDR3 is TGTGCCAGCAGCCAAGCGCTGGAGCTAAGCACAGATACGCAGTATTTT. Protein sequence: CASSQALELSTDTQYF.

The chain has TRBV9 and TRBJ1-1; 9 positions match TRBD1. CDR1 SGDLS and CDR2 YYNGEE come from the germline V gene. V lost 4 bases and J lost 1; bases outside the gene matches: 5. The CDR3 has 15 amino acids. The chain's CDR3 is CASSNGQGRNTEAFF. In nucleotides, the CDR3 is TGTGCCAGCAGCAACGGACAGGGGCGGAACACTGAAGCTTTCTTT.

The V call is TRBV7-9, the J call TRBJ2-3; the match to TRBD2 covers 15 bases. The V segment lost 5 bases and the J segment 4 bases; nucleotides outside the gene matches: 4. The length of the CDR3 is 16 residues. Germline V gene lookup returns CDR1 SEHNR and CDR2 FQNEAQ (reference sequence). The CDR3 nucleotides read TGTGCCAGCAGCGGGACTAGCGGGAGGATTCCAGATACGCAGTATTTT. It codes for CASSGTSGRIPDTQYF. Variable domain in full (rest from reference TRBV7-9 and TRBJ2-3): DTGVSQNPRHKITKRGQNVTFRCDPISEHNRLYWYRQTLGQGPEFLTYFQNEAQLEKSRLLSDRFSAERPKGSFSTLEIQRTEQGDSAMYLCASSGTSGRIPDTQYFGPGTRLTVL.